Below, 23 T cell receptor beta chains from the same sample are listed, as sequenced in a study of cytotoxic CD8 clonotypes in ibrutinib-treated CLL. The table came from immunoSEQ multiplex PCR; TCRdb's copy has only in-frame clones and leaves some out. The repertoire has 150,000 to 200,000 clones, about two thirds of them found once; the top ten carry around 15%. Sequenced here: PBMCs, sampled after 24 months of ibrutinib treatment. The receptors were gathered from a human donor with chronic lymphocytic leukemia.

This rearrangement joins TRBV9 to TRBJ1-1, with a weak D call TRBD1 (5 bases). This CDR3 contains 14 residues. Trimming stripped 4 bases from V and 3 bases from J, with 13 bases between. Germline CDR1 SGDLS, CDR2 YYNGEE. CDR3 sequence reads: CASSPSGGYTEAFF. The CDR3 region has the DNA TGTGCCAGCAGCCCCAGCGGGGGGTACACTGAAGCTTTCTTT.

The rearrangement links TRBV27 to TRBJ2-7, with 8 bases aligning to TRBD1. The CDR3 has 15 amino acids. Germline CDR1 reads MNHEY; CDR2 reads SMNVEV (reference sequence). V was pared by 8 bases and J by 4 bases, with 13 bases of the junction left unmatched. CDR3 DNA: TGTGCCAGCCGACGGGGTGGACAGGGATTTTACGAGCAGTACTTC. It codes for CASRRGGQGFYEQYF.

The V gene is TRBV11-1, the J gene TRBJ2-7; TRBD1 matches 10 bases. V lost 6 bases to trimming and J lost 2 bases; unmatched junction nucleotides: 4. The CDR3 has 14 residues. The germline V gene has CDR1 SGHAT and CDR2 FQDESV (reference sequence). CDR3 sequence (DNA): TGTGCCAGCAGTTATGGACAGGGGGCCTACGAGCAGTACTTC. Translating gives CASSYGQGAYEQYF. The full variable domain, rest sourced from reference TRBV11-1 and TRBJ2-7, is EAEVAQSPRYKITEKSQAVAFWCDPISGHATLYWYRQILGQGPELLVQFQDESVVDDSQLPKDRFSAERLKGVDSTLKIQPAELGDSAMYLCASSYGQGAYEQYFGPGTRLTVT.

V gene TRBV2 combines with J gene TRBJ2-6; D possibly corresponds to TRBD2 (6 bases). CDR1 and CDR2 (germline): SNHLY, FYNNEI. Trimming left V 5 bases short and J 0 bases short, with 17 bases between. The CDR3 runs 18 residues. CDR3 in amino acids: CASSRERADSSGANVLTF. In DNA, the CDR3 is TGTGCCAGCAGTCGGGAGCGGGCGGACTCCTCTGGGGCCAACGTCCTGACTTTC. Full variable domain (missing parts from reference TRBV2 and TRBJ2-6): EPEVTQTPSHQVTQMGQEVILRCVPISNHLYFYWYRQILGQKVEFLVSFYNNEISEKSEIFDDQFSVERPDGSNFTLKIRSTKLEDSAMYFCASSRERADSSGANVLTFGAGSRLTVL.

The genes are TRBV9 and TRBJ1-4; 7 bases fit TRBD1. The CDR3 sequence is 14 residues long. Germline V lookup: CDR1 SGDLS, CDR2 YYNGEE. V shed 3 bases and J 5 bases; nucleotides not matched to a gene: 4. As DNA, the CDR3 is TGTGCCAGCAGCGCAGGACAGGTAAATGAAAAACTGTTTTTT. It is translated as CASSAGQVNEKLFF.

This clone was seen a handful of times. CDR3 coding DNA: TGCGCCAGCAGCCAAGATAGGGCAGCTTATGGCTACACCTTC. It specifies CASSQDRAAYGYTF. The chain has TRBV4-3 and TRBJ1-2; D uncertain. V lost 0 bases to trimming and J lost 5 bases, with 10 bases between them. The CDR3 sequence is 14 residues long. Germline V CDR1 and CDR2: LGHNA, YSLEER.

There are a few counts of this clone. The chain is built from TRBV28 and TRBJ1-2; 10 bases agree with TRBD1. The germline V gene has CDR1 MDHEN and CDR2 SYDVKM. J gave up 8 bases and V 5 bases, and 5 bases lay outside the gene matches. The CDR3 covers 13 residues. This chain's CDR3 is CASSPGTGDGYTF. The CDR3 nucleotides read TGTGCCAGCAGTCCAGGGACAGGGGACGGCTACACCTTC.

This chain uses TRBV15 with TRBJ2-1, with a weak D call TRBD2 (5 bases). With 3 bases removed from V and 1 base from J, the gap between germline ends came to 13 bases. CDR1 is LNHNV, CDR2 YYDKDF, per germline (reference sequence). This CDR3 is built from 16 residues. Here the CDR3 DNA reads TGTGCCACCAGCAGTCCAGCGGAACTATCCTACAATGAGCAGTTCTTC. Translated: CATSSPAELSYNEQFF.

This chain links TRBV10-3 with TRBJ1-3; TRBD1 is a possible D gene (6 bases). Trimming removed 10 bases from V and 2 bases from J, with 15 bases in between. The CDR3 runs 14 residues. CDR1 ENHRY and CDR2 SYGVKD come from the germline V gene. The CDR3 here is CATNNREAGNTIYF. The DNA of the CDR3 is TGTGCCACCAACAACAGGGAGGCTGGAAACACCATATATTTT.

The rearrangement links TRBV18 to TRBJ2-7; 13 nucleotides align to TRBD2. CDR3 length equals 14 residues. Per germline, CDR1 KGHSH and CDR2 LQKENI. With 5 bases clipped from V and 3 bases from J, the junction kept 1 base outside the gene matches. CDR3 protein: CASSRLAGGYEQYF. CDR3 bases: TGTGCCAGCTCAAGACTAGCGGGAGGCTACGAGCAGTACTTC.

V gene TRBV6-1 combines with J gene TRBJ2-7; D gene uncertain. The CDR3 covers 15 residues. Germline V gene data show CDR1 as MNHNS and CDR2 as SASEGT. V lost 2 bases, J lost 3 bases, and 14 bases lay in between. CDR3 nucleotides: TGTGCCAGCAGTGAAATGTTGGGCTTGGGCTACGAGCAGTACTTC. The encoded protein is CASSEMLGLGYEQYF.

The chain joins TRBV5-1 to TRBJ1-4; tentative D call: TRBD1 (6 bases). Germline CDR1 is SGHRS and CDR2 is YFSETQ. This CDR3 region has 16 residues. V shed 4 bases and J shed 4 bases, with 17 bases lying between them. CDR3 sequence reads: CASSAGGQGGNEKLFF. The DNA of the CDR3 is TGCGCCAGCAGCGCCGGGGGACAAGGCGGTAATGAAAAACTGTTTTTT.

This clone was detected only a few times. The rearrangement uses TRBV18 and TRBJ1-2, with D tentatively TRBD1 (6 bases). The CDR3 is 14 residues long. Deletions cut 3 bases from V and 7 bases from J, with 15 bases between. Germline lookup yields CDR1 KGHSH and CDR2 LQKENI. For the CDR3, the DNA is TGTGCCAGCTCACCGAGCGACAGGTTAAGTGGCTACACCTTC. Its protein product is CASSPSDRLSGYTF.

The chain uses TRBV4-2 and TRBJ2-7; 8 positions agree with TRBD2. Germline V gene sequence: CDR1 LGHNA, CDR2 YNFKEQ. V shed 0 bases and J 2 bases; nucleotides not matched to a gene: 3. The CDR3 has 15 amino acids. The DNA of the CDR3 is TGTGCCAGCAGCCAAGAACCGGGACTAGCCTACGAGCAGTACTTC. Translation: CASSQEPGLAYEQYF.

The V call is TRBV18, the J call TRBJ2-7, with D possibly being TRBD1 (5 bases). The CDR3 covers 15 residues. V was clipped by 2 bases and J by 3 bases, with 14 bases between them. Germline V CDR1 and CDR2: KGHSH, LQKENI. The chain's CDR3 is CASSPKYGAYYEQYF. CDR3 DNA sequence: TGTGCCAGCTCACCAAAGTATGGGGCCTACTACGAGCAGTACTTC.

The chain joins TRBV27 to TRBJ2-7; a possible D gene is TRBD1 (5 bases). The V end was cut by 5 bases, the J end by 3 bases, with 17 bases between. CDR3 length equals 15 residues. Germline V gene data show CDR1 as MNHEY and CDR2 as SMNVEV (reference sequence). The CDR3 region has the DNA TGTGCCAGCAGTGACTCAATTGGTACAGGCTACGAGCAGTACTTC. Protein: CASSDSIGTGYEQYF.

J is TRBJ2-7 and V is TRBV6-5, with 9 bases that match TRBD1. J gave up 6 bases and V 0 bases, and 3 bases lay outside the gene matches. Germline CDR1 is MNHEY and CDR2 is SVGAGI. This CDR3 contains 14 residues. The CDR3 DNA sequence: TGTGCCAGCAGTTACTCACAGGGGGCAGGCGAGCAGTACTTC. Its translation: CASSYSQGAGEQYF.

The rearrangement joins TRBV13 to TRBJ1-3; a weak D match, TRBD1 (6 bases). V was shortened by 3 bases and J by 6 bases, with 12 bases between the two germline ends. The CDR3 is 14 residues long. Germline V CDR1 and CDR2: PRHDT, FYEKMQ (reference sequence). CDR3 protein: CASSLPGVENTIYF. In DNA, the CDR3 is TGTGCCAGCAGCTTGCCAGGGGTGGAAAACACCATATATTTT.

J is TRBJ1-2 and V is TRBV2; TRBD1 aligns across 8 bases. V shed 5 bases, J shed 5 bases, and the junction held 7 bases outside the gene matches. The CDR3 runs to 14 residues. Germline V gene data show CDR1 as SNHLY and CDR2 as FYNNEI. The CDR3 loop reads CASSNTGGEYGYTF. The CDR3 region has the DNA TGTGCCAGCAGTAATACAGGGGGTGAATATGGCTACACCTTC.

About this clone itself: One end of the junction does not line up with germline, which may come from a read error. The chain couples TRBV5-1 to TRBJ2-1; D uncertain. The V gene's germline CDR1 is SGHRS and CDR2 YFSETQ. The length of the CDR3 is 11 residues. DNA of the CDR3: TGCGCCAGCACCTTGGGATATGAGCAGTTCTTC. This sequence encodes CASTLGYEQFF.

This clone has more than one count but fewer than ten. The rearrangement joins TRBV7-2 to TRBJ1-1; D is uncertain. The CDR3 length is 14 residues. Germline values: CDR1 SGHTA, CDR2 FQGNSA. Trimming stripped 2 bases from V and 1 base from J, with 8 bases between. The CDR3 region is CASSLPVRNTEAFF. The DNA for the CDR3 is TGTGCCAGCAGCTTACCAGTAAGGAACACTGAAGCTTTCTTT. Together with reference TRBV7-2 and TRBJ1-1, the CDR3 gives the full variable domain: GAGVSQSPSNKVTEKGKDVELRCDPISGHTALYWYRQSLGQGLEFLIYFQGNSAPDKSGLPSDRFSAERTGGSVSTLTIQRTQQEDSAVYLCASSLPVRNTEAFFGQGTRLTVV.

The V gene is TRBV6-6, the J gene TRBJ2-5; a possible D gene is TRBD2 (6 bases). Germline loops: CDR1 MNHNY, CDR2 SVGAGI (reference sequence). V was clipped by 6 bases and J by 4 bases, with 6 bases between them. This CDR3 comprises 11 residues. The CDR3 protein is CASRRGETQYF. In DNA form, the CDR3 reads TGTGCCAGCAGGCGGGGAGAGACCCAGTACTTC.

This clone was counted a single time. A junction end diverges from the germline sequence, so it may reflect a read error. V gene TRBV13 combines with J gene TRBJ2-7; 8 nucleotides agree with TRBD1. Germline loops: CDR1 PRHDT, CDR2 FYEKMQ (reference sequence). This CDR3 has 17 amino acids. The CDR3 DNA follows: TGTGCCAGCAGCTTTCGAGAGGAAACAGGGGGTTCCTTCGAGCAGTACTTC. It encodes CASSFREETGGSFEQYF.